This T cell receptor beta chain was recorded in a study of blood T cell repertoires in COVID-19. Study-level information: Acute-phase and convalescent COVID-19 samples originated in the United States, Italy and Spain.

The study drew participants aged about 18 to 95 years from roughly 25 US areas. CDR3 length: 15 residues. Germline loops: CDR1 MGHRA, CDR2 YSYEKL. The V end lost 3 bases, the J end lost 8 bases, and 16 bases lay between the germline ends. Using immunoSEQ multiplex PCR, the repertoire was profiled, and TCRdb retains in-frame clones only, with some absent. Counted here are about 210,000 clones, around 89% occurring once; the ten biggest clones make up approximately 2.3%. Specimen: PBMCs or T cells enriched from blood (not recorded which). The chain is built from TRBV4-1 and TRBJ1-4; D possibly corresponds to TRBD1 (6 bases). The TCR originated in a middle-aged woman with acute COVID-19. CDR3 sequence: CASSQGGLEGEKLFF. DNA for the CDR3: TGCGCCAGCAGCCAGGGGGGGCTAGAGGGGGAAAAACTGTTTTTT.